Listed below are T cell receptor beta chains from one sample, sequenced in a study of CD8 T cells in ankylosing spondylitis. A single record per CDR3 protein comes from TCRdb applying MiXCR to the 5' RACE reads. Of around 140,000 distinct CDR3 sequences in the sample, roughly a sixth were seen once. Sequences were obtained from blood, either unsorted or a sorted T cell fraction (not recorded which). These TCRs come from a male donor with ankylosing spondylitis. The CDR3 runs from the conserved cysteine through the conserved F or W. A D gene is named only where the DNA matches it firmly. Expanded clones get a size class; other rows say once, few or many, or leave the size out.

j_gene,abundance,d_gene,v_gene,CDR3aa,CDR3nt
TRBJ2-1,few,-,TRBV9,CASSAPMGWGEQFF,TGTGCCAGCAGCGCTCCAATGGGGTGGGGAGAGCAGTTCTTC
TRBJ2-1,few,-,TRBV13,CASSSPTSYNEQFF,TGTGCCAGCAGCTCTCCAACTTCGTACAATGAGCAGTTCTTC
TRBJ2-3,many,-,TRBV7-8,CASSRGGTDTQYF,TGTGCCAGCAGCCGAGGGGGCACAGATACGCAGTATTTT
TRBJ2-7,-,-,TRBV7-9,CASSLVARPYEQYF,TGTGCCAGCAGCTTAGTGGCTCGACCCTACGAGCAGTACTTC
TRBJ2-7,-,TRBD2,TRBV27,CASSSPTSGSEEQYF,TGTGCCAGCAGTTCGCCGACTAGCGGGAGCGAAGAGCAGTACTTC
TRBJ2-5,few,TRBD2,TRBV7-3,CASSSGLGLPGETQYF,TGTGCCAGCAGCTCCGGCCTGGGACTACCAGGAGAGACCCAGTACTTC
TRBJ2-7,few,TRBD2,TRBV28,CSSGSYEQYF,TGTTCTAGCGGATCCTACGAGCAGTACTTC
TRBJ2-7,few,TRBD2,TRBV7-2,CASSLEGLVGYEQYF,TGTGCCAGCAGCCTCGAGGGACTAGTTGGTTACGAGCAGTACTTC
TRBJ2-5,-,TRBD1,TRBV7-7,CASSYRGRETQYF,TGTGCTAGCAGCTACAGGGGGCGAGAGACCCAGTACTTC
TRBJ1-1,-,-,TRBV12-3/TRBV12-4,CASRLGTPRGTEAFF,TGTGCCAGCAGGTTAGGGACACCTAGGGGCACTGAAGCTTTCTTT
TRBJ2-1,-,TRBD2,TRBV14,CASSQPGLAVYNEQFF,TGTGCCAGCAGCCAACCGGGACTAGCGGTCTACAATGAGCAGTTCTTC
TRBJ2-3,-,TRBD2,TRBV20-1,CSAYLAGGEDTQYF,TGCAGTGCTTACCTAGCGGGAGGTGAAGATACGCAGTATTTT
TRBJ1-4,-,-,TRBV19,CASSIGVSTNEKLFF,TGTGCCAGTAGTATCGGTGTATCAACTAATGAAAAACTGTTTTTT
TRBJ2-2,few,TRBD2,TRBV6-1,CASSRGGPFGGELFF,TGTGCCAGCAGTAGGGGAGGGCCTTTTGGCGGGGAGCTGTTTTTT
TRBJ1-1,few,-,TRBV5-1,CASSLLGVEAFF,TGCGCCAGCAGCTTGTTGGGGGTTGAAGCTTTCTTT
TRBJ2-2,-,-,TRBV6-5,CASSYSWGSARSSTGELFF,TGTGCCAGCAGTTACTCTTGGGGGTCTGCTAGGTCCTCCACCGGGGAGCTGTTTTTT
TRBJ2-7,-,TRBD1,TRBV28,CASRTSDRVKYEQYF,TGTGCCAGCAGAACCAGCGACAGGGTTAAATACGAGCAGTACTTC
TRBJ2-2,-,TRBD2,TRBV27,CASSSLATSRFEELFF,TGTGCCAGCAGTTCACTAGCGACCTCGAGGTTTGAGGAGCTGTTTTTT
TRBJ1-2,few,TRBD1,TRBV20-1,CSASPGQARYYGYTF,TGCAGTGCTAGTCCGGGACAGGCCCGGTACTATGGCTACACCTTC
TRBJ2-3,-,-,TRBV28,CASSEGLLYHTQYF,TGTGCCAGCAGTGAGGGACTCCTATACCATACGCAGTATTTT
TRBJ2-1,few,-,TRBV4-1,CASSQGYNYNEQFF,TGCGCCAGCAGCCAAGGCTACAACTACAATGAGCAGTTCTTC
TRBJ2-7,-,-,TRBV24-1,CATSDRRGSEQYF,TGTGCCACCAGTGATCGCAGGGGTTCCGAGCAGTACTTC
TRBJ2-7,-,-,TRBV9,CASSVGTRSLTGEQYF,TGTGCCAGCAGCGTAGGAACGAGGAGCCTTACCGGGGAGCAGTACTTC
TRBJ2-7,few,-,TRBV3-1,CASSQAPAARDEQYF,TGTGCCAGCAGCCAAGCGCCAGCGGCTAGGGACGAGCAGTACTTC
TRBJ1-3,-,-,TRBV28,CASSFVPTSGNTIYF,TGTGCCAGCAGTTTTGTCCCTACCTCTGGAAACACCATATATTTT
TRBJ1-5,-,-,TRBV19,CASSIWRDSNQPQHF,TGTGCCAGTAGTATCTGGAGAGATAGCAATCAGCCCCAGCATTTT
TRBJ2-1,-,TRBD2,TRBV20-1,CSASSRGRPNEQFF,TGCAGTGCTAGCAGTCGCGGGAGGCCTAATGAGCAGTTCTTC
TRBJ1-6,few,-,TRBV12-3/TRBV12-4,CASSPFGSSSYNSPLHF,TGTGCCAGCAGTCCTTTTGGGTCCAGCTCCTATAATTCACCCCTCCACTTT
TRBJ2-7,-,TRBD1,TRBV24-1,CATSEYDRGRNSYEQYF,TGTGCCACCAGTGAATACGACAGGGGGCGAAACTCCTACGAGCAGTACTTC
TRBJ2-7,many,-,TRBV6-6,CASNADPPYEQYF,TGTGCCAGCAACGCTGACCCTCCCTACGAGCAGTACTTC
TRBJ2-2,-,TRBD1,TRBV10-2,CASSEPGQGGTGELFF,TGCGCCAGCAGTGAGCCGGGACAGGGGGGCACCGGGGAGCTGTTTTTT
TRBJ2-7,-,TRBD2,TRBV4-3,CASSPGLAGFYEQYF,TGCGCCAGCAGCCCAGGACTAGCGGGATTTTACGAGCAGTACTTC
TRBJ1-5,-,-,TRBV6-1,CASSEVTLVGYQPQHF,TGTGCCAGCAGTGAAGTTACCCTGGTCGGTTATCAGCCCCAGCATTTT
TRBJ2-7,-,-,TRBV20-1,CSANGPIREQYF,TGCAGTGCTAACGGTCCGATACGCGAGCAGTACTTC
TRBJ1-4,-,TRBD1,TRBV6-1,CASSEAQGAFEKLFF,TGTGCCAGCAGTGAAGCGCAGGGGGCTTTTGAAAAACTGTTTTTT
TRBJ1-2,few,-,TRBV7-9,CASSLVTGYGYTF,TGTGCCAGCAGCTTAGTTACCGGGTATGGCTACACCTTC
TRBJ1-1,many,-,TRBV11-2,CASSFRGRNTEAFF,TGTGCCAGCAGCTTTCGGGGGCGAAACACTGAAGCTTTCTTT
TRBJ2-1,-,TRBD2,TRBV9,CASSVRPQRPGLAGGHEQFF,TGTGCCAGCAGCGTACGCCCACAAAGGCCGGGACTAGCGGGAGGGCATGAGCAGTTCTTC
TRBJ2-1,-,-,TRBV27,CASSSPPAYEQFF,TGTGCCAGCAGTTCCCCGCCTGCCTATGAGCAGTTCTTC
TRBJ1-2,-,TRBD1,TRBV25-1,CASSATGRGYTF,TGTGCCAGCAGTGCGACAGGGCGAGGCTACACCTTC
TRBJ2-3,few,TRBD1,TRBV7-8,CASSFRGRVTDTQYF,TGTGCCAGCAGCTTCAGGGGGCGCGTCACAGATACGCAGTATTTT
TRBJ2-7,few,TRBD1,TRBV5-1,CASSLDRGSYEQYF,TGCGCCAGCAGCTTGGACAGGGGATCCTACGAGCAGTACTTC
TRBJ1-5,-,-,TRBV14,CASREYDGNQPQHF,TGTGCCAGCAGAGAATACGACGGCAATCAGCCCCAGCATTTT
TRBJ2-7,-,TRBD1,TRBV2,CASDDKGQLYEQYF,TGTGCCAGCGACGACAAGGGACAGCTCTACGAGCAGTACTTC
TRBJ2-1,-,-,TRBV7-9,CASSFGGRGFTYNEQFF,TGTGCCAGCAGCTTCGGGGGGCGGGGGTTTACCTACAATGAGCAGTTCTTC